These 24 T cell receptor beta chains were sequenced from one sample in a study of early T cells in non-severe SARS-CoV-2 infection. TCRdb re-analysed the 5' RACE reads in MiXCR, keeping a single row per CDR3 protein. The data show about 70,000 distinct CDR3 sequences, with less than 5.5% seen just once and around 6.6% held by the top ten. The sequences come from whole blood, collected at baseline. The receptors here all came from an adult who was a healthcare worker with PCR-confirmed SARS-CoV-2 infection or an uninfected control (not recorded which).

This clonotype showed up just a few times. The rearrangement uses TRBV7-6 and TRBJ2-7; TRBD2 agrees at 9 bases. The CDR3 is 14 residues long. The V gene's germline CDR1 is SGHVS and CDR2 FNYEAQ. V dropped 5 bases and J dropped 0; count of bases not matched to a gene: 2. CDR3 region: CASSRSGSSYEQYF. The CDR3 DNA reads TGTGCCAGCAGCCGTAGCGGGAGCTCCTACGAGCAGTACTTC. Full variable domain (rest looked up from reference TRBV7-6 and TRBJ2-7): GAGVSQSPRYKVTKRGQDVALRCDPISGHVSLYWYRQALGQGPEFLTYFNYEAQQDKSGLPNDRFSAERPEGSISTLTIQRTEQRDSAMYRCASSRSGSSYEQYFGPGTRLTVT.

The J gene is TRBJ2-3, the V gene TRBV5-1; D unclear. Trimming left V 4 bases short and J 0 bases short, with 9 bases between. Germline V lookup: CDR1 SGHRS, CDR2 YFSETQ. This CDR3 comprises 14 residues. The CDR3 is CASSHRASTDTQYF. DNA of the CDR3: TGCGCCAGCAGCCACCGCGCGAGCACAGATACGCAGTATTTT.

This clonotype was seen more than once but under ten times. The J gene is TRBJ2-7, the V gene TRBV20-1; no clear D. The CDR3 spans 12 residues. V lost 3 bases to trimming and J lost 3 bases, with 9 bases between them. Germline-derived CDR1 and CDR2 are DFQATT and SNEGSKA (reference sequence). The CDR3 DNA sequence: TGCAGTGCTAGGGTCCGCGACTACGAGCAGTACTTC. It specifies CSARVRDYEQYF.

The genes are TRBV7-9 and TRBJ2-1; the D is unclear. V lost 3 bases and J 7 bases, leaving 4 bases between the germline ends. In germline, CDR1 is SEHNR, CDR2 FQNEAQ (reference sequence). CDR3 length equals 11 residues. CDR3 sequence (DNA): TGTGCCAGCAGCTTCCCAAATGAGCAGTTCTTC. Its translation is CASSFPNEQFF. The full variable domain, with the rest looked up from reference TRBV7-9 and TRBJ2-1, is DTGVSQNPRHKITKRGQNVTFRCDPISEHNRLYWYRQTLGQGPEFLTYFQNEAQLEKSRLLSDRFSAERPKGSFSTLEIQRTEQGDSAMYLCASSFPNEQFFGPGTRLTVL.

The table lists this clonotype with a few counts. The CDR3 loop reads CSASSSGTLQETQYF. In nucleotides, the CDR3 is TGCAGTGCTAGTAGCAGCGGGACCCTCCAAGAGACCCAGTACTTC. The gene calls are TRBV20-1 and TRBJ2-5, with 7 bases lining up with TRBD2. CDR1 is DFQATT and CDR2 is SNEGSKA in the germline V gene (reference sequence). The J segment lost 1 base and the V segment lost 3 bases, leaving 8 bases of the junction unmatched. The CDR3 totals 15 residues.

This clonotype has a count of ten or more. The CDR3: CASSLEGEWTEAFF. In DNA form, the CDR3 reads TGCGCCAGCAGCTTGGAGGGGGAGTGGACTGAAGCTTTCTTT. The chain uses TRBV5-1 and TRBJ1-1; possible D gene TRBD1, 6 bases. The germline V and J ends were trimmed by 0 bases and 5 bases, with 11 bases remaining between them. The CDR3 is 14 residues long. Germline CDR1 SGHRS, CDR2 YFSETQ. Drawing the rest from reference TRBV5-1 and TRBJ1-1, the complete variable domain is KAGVTQTPRYLIKTRGQQVTLSCSPISGHRSVSWYQQTPGQGLQFLFEYFSETQRNKGNFPGRFSGRQFSNSRSEMNVSTLELGDSALYLCASSLEGEWTEAFFGQGTRLTVV.

This clonotype was found a few times. The chain employs TRBV6-5 and TRBJ1-2; unclear D gene. With 2 bases removed from V and 4 bases from J, the gap between germline ends came to 8 bases. The CDR3 totals 13 residues. Germline-derived CDR1 and CDR2 are MNHEY and SVGAGI. The CDR3 DNA reads as TGTGCCAGCAGTTACGGCCAGCTCTATGGCTACACCTTC. It codes for CASSYGQLYGYTF.

This clonotype has a count of ten or more. The chain joins TRBV27 to TRBJ1-4; 8 bases are a match to TRBD1. This CDR3 is 14 amino acids long. The trim removed 4 bases at V and 8 bases at J, leaving 6 bases unmatched. CDR1 is MNHEY and CDR2 is SMNVEV in the germline V gene (reference sequence). CDR3 sequence (DNA): TGTGCCAGCAGTTCCGCGGACAGGGCCGAAAAACTGTTTTTT. The encoded protein is CASSSADRAEKLFF. Based on the CDR3 plus reference TRBV27 and TRBJ1-4, the full variable domain is EAQVTQNPRYLITVTGKKLTVTCSQNMNHEYMSWYRQDPGLGLRQIYYSMNVEVTDKGDVPEGYKVSRKEKRNFPLILESPSPNQTSLYFCASSSADRAEKLFFGSGTQLSVL.

Ten or more counts support this clonotype. J is TRBJ2-1 and V is TRBV4-1; D not resolved. Deletions cut 1 base from V and 5 bases from J, with 6 bases between. Germline assignment: CDR1 MGHRA and CDR2 YSYEKL. The CDR3 length is 13 residues. The CDR3 DNA reads TGCGCCAGCAGCCAAGGACCCCACAATGAGCAGTTCTTC. It codes for CASSQGPHNEQFF.

J is TRBJ2-2 and V is TRBV7-7; 8 positions agree with TRBD2. The CDR3 runs 17 residues. J gave up 1 base and V 5 bases, and 9 bases lay outside the gene matches. Per the germline V gene, CDR1 is SSHAT and CDR2 is FNYEAQ (reference sequence). For the CDR3, the DNA is TGTGCCAGCAGCCCCCGATTAGCGGGACTGAACACCGGGGAGCTGTTTTTT. Amino acid sequence: CASSPRLAGLNTGELFF. Full variable domain (rest looked up from reference TRBV7-7 and TRBJ2-2): GAGVSQSPRYKVTKRGQDVTLRCDPISSHATLYWYQQALGQGPEFLTYFNYEAQPDKSGLPSDRFSAERPEGSISTLTIQRTEQRDSAMYRCASSPRLAGLNTGELFFGEGSRLTVL.

This clonotype was counted many times. The chain uses TRBV11-2 and TRBJ2-5; D call uncertain. Germline V gene sequence: CDR1 SGHAT, CDR2 FQNNGV. V was cut by 6 bases and J by 1 base, with 15 bases left in between. CDR3 length: 15 residues. This CDR3 is CASRHLTGGQETQYF. For the CDR3, the DNA is TGTGCCAGCAGACACTTAACGGGCGGCCAAGAGACCCAGTACTTC.

This clonotype has a count of ten or more. This sequence joins TRBV19 and TRBJ2-3; D is ambiguous. Germline CDR1 LNHDA, CDR2 SQIVND (reference sequence). V dropped 5 bases and J dropped 4 bases, with 10 bases sitting between them. CDR3 size: 13 residues. CDR3: CASSSYQADTQYF. The CDR3 nucleotides read TGTGCCAGTAGTTCCTACCAAGCAGATACGCAGTATTTT.

The table lists this clonotype with many counts. The J gene is TRBJ2-3, the V gene TRBV5-1; 13 bases agree with TRBD2. Germline loops: CDR1 SGHRS, CDR2 YFSETQ. There are 18 residues in the CDR3. V lost 2 bases to trimming and J lost 1 base; unmatched junction nucleotides: 7. As DNA, the CDR3 is TGCGCCAGCAGCTTCGCGACTAGCGGGAGGTTCGGCACAGATACGCAGTATTTT. The encoded protein is CASSFATSGRFGTDTQYF. The full variable domain, completed using reference TRBV5-1 and TRBJ2-3, is KAGVTQTPRYLIKTRGQQVTLSCSPISGHRSVSWYQQTPGQGLQFLFEYFSETQRNKGNFPGRFSGRQFSNSRSEMNVSTLELGDSALYLCASSFATSGRFGTDTQYFGPGTRLTVL.

Many counts were recorded for this clonotype. This sequence joins TRBV20-1 and TRBJ2-1; no definite D call. The CDR3 consists of 13 residues. V lost 0 bases, J lost 12 bases, and 15 bases lay in between. Germline V lookup: CDR1 DFQATT, CDR2 SNEGSKA (reference sequence). CDR3 DNA: TGCAGTGCTAGAGATCCCCTTAACGTAGGGCAGTTCTTC. It specifies CSARDPLNVGQFF.

This clonotype came up many times. The CDR3 DNA sequence: TGTGCCAGCAGCTCCCGACAGGGGGCGAGTTCACCCCTCCACTTT. It codes for CASSSRQGASSPLHF. The chain employs TRBV7-6 and TRBJ1-6; the match to TRBD1 covers 10 bases. The V gene's germline CDR1 is SGHVS and CDR2 FNYEAQ. The V segment lost 4 bases and the J segment 9 bases; nucleotides outside the gene matches: 6. The CDR3 is made up of 15 amino acids.

This clonotype was seen more than once but under ten times. The chain employs TRBV3-1 and TRBJ2-7; D ambiguous. Germline CDR1 reads LGHDT; CDR2 reads YNNKEL (reference sequence). The CDR3 extends over 14 amino acids. Between the trimmed V and J ends, which lost 0 bases and 3 bases, there was a span of 9 bases. CDR3 bases: TGTGCCAGCAGCCAAGATGGGTTGGGCTACGAGCAGTACTTC. Encoded protein: CASSQDGLGYEQYF.

This clonotype was recorded at least ten times. CDR3 loop: CASRYEGGRVAFF. The CDR3 bases are TGTGCCAGCAGATACGAAGGGGGTCGTGTGGCTTTCTTT. V gene TRBV6-1 combines with J gene TRBJ1-1; a weak D match, TRBD1 (6 bases). This CDR3 contains 13 residues. Deletions cut 6 bases from V and 11 bases from J, with 19 bases between. Germline values: CDR1 MNHNS, CDR2 SASEGT.

The sample holds a few counts of this clonotype. The gene calls are TRBV30 and TRBJ2-7, with TRBD2 identical over 12 bases. The J segment lost 0 bases and the V segment lost 4 bases, leaving 4 bases of the junction unmatched. Germline values: CDR1 GTSNPN, CDR2 SVGIG (reference sequence). The CDR3 spans 15 residues. The CDR3: CAWTGLAGGSYEQYF. The CDR3 bases are TGTGCCTGGACGGGACTAGCGGGCGGCTCCTACGAGCAGTACTTC. Full variable domain (missing parts from reference TRBV30 and TRBJ2-7): SQTIHQWPATLVQPVGSPLSLECTVEGTSNPNLYWYRQAAGRGLQLLFYSVGIGQISSEVPQNLSASRPQDRQFILSSKKLLLSDSGFYLCAWTGLAGGSYEQYFGPGTRLTVT.

This clonotype has more than one count but fewer than ten. This chain connects TRBV6-1 to TRBJ1-4; possible D gene TRBD1, 5 bases. With 6 bases removed from V and 3 bases from J, the gap between germline ends came to 11 bases. CDR1 MNHNS and CDR2 SASEGT come from the germline V gene. CDR3 size: 14 residues. CDR3 amino acids: CASSPRGANEKLFF. In DNA form, the CDR3 reads TGTGCCAGCAGCCCCCGGGGGGCTAATGAAAAACTGTTTTTT.

Only a few counts were recorded for this clonotype. The rearrangement joins TRBV7-2 to TRBJ2-2; the match to TRBD1 covers 9 bases. From germline, CDR1 is SGHTA and CDR2 FQGNSA. Trimming took 5 bases from V and 6 from J; bases not matched to a gene: 4. CDR3 length: 14 amino acids. CDR3 DNA sequence: TGTGCCAGCAGCCTAAGACAGGGGGCCGGGGAGCTGTTTTTT. Amino acid sequence: CASSLRQGAGELFF.

This clonotype appeared many times. This chain connects TRBV20-1 to TRBJ1-2; D is ambiguous. Germline CDR1 DFQATT, CDR2 SNEGSKA (reference sequence). This CDR3 contains 13 residues. V was pared by 1 base and J by 7 bases, with 13 bases between. CDR3 DNA: TGCAGTGCTAGAGTTGGTATGGGTCCTGGCTACACCTTC. Translation: CSARVGMGPGYTF.

This chain connects TRBV19 to TRBJ2-1, with TRBD2 identical over 8 bases. After removal of 9 bases from V and 9 bases from J, the junction contained 13 bases not matched to a gene. CDR1 LNHDA and CDR2 SQIVND come from the germline V gene (reference sequence). The CDR3 totals 14 residues. The CDR3 region is CASEGDSGTGEQFF. The DNA for the CDR3 is TGTGCCAGCGAAGGAGATAGCGGGACTGGTGAGCAGTTCTTC.

This clonotype was seen more than once but under ten times. This chain connects TRBV7-9 to TRBJ1-1, with D maybe TRBD1 (5 bases). This CDR3 is 15 amino acids long. Germline V gene lookup returns CDR1 SEHNR and CDR2 FQNEAQ (reference sequence). V dropped 4 bases and J dropped 0 bases, with 12 bases sitting between them. CDR3 bases: TGTGCCAGCAGCTCGGGACTTTTCATGAACACTGAAGCTTTCTTT. Its translation: CASSSGLFMNTEAFF.

This clonotype was counted many times. The chain links TRBV12-3 or TRBV12-4 to TRBJ2-7, with TRBD1 as a possible D gene (6 bases). Trimming cost V 5 bases and J 4 bases, with 15 bases left between them. This CDR3 spans 14 amino acids. In DNA form, the CDR3 reads TGTGCCAGCAGTCCATCCGGACAGAGTTACGAGCAGTACTTC. Translated, it gives CASSPSGQSYEQYF.